The clone carrying this T cell receptor (beta chain) was found a few times. Its antigen is undetermined. Researchers amplified the TCR beta CDR3 regions from RNA transcripts. The primer set for the first-round RT-PCR of the TCR CDR3 was HTBI. Via MiXCR, TCRdb re-called the multiplex PCR reads, giving one row per CDR3 protein. The repertoire has about 350,000 distinct CDR3 sequences, about a sixth of them found once; the top ten carry 34%. V dropped 6 bases and J dropped 6; count of bases not matched to a gene: 5. The CDR3 consists of 14 residues. Germline values: CDR1 MNHEY, CDR2 SMNVEV (reference sequence). This sample was included in a study of T cells in Graves' hyperthyroidism and ophthalmopathy. Study background: Once the initial diagnosis was made, peripheral blood was obtained before any treatment.

Clinical symptoms, serum thyroxine, TRAb, thyroid ultrasound and orbital computed tomography informed diagnoses. Using more than 8 ml of fresh peripheral blood, PBMCs were prepared. General study findings and limits: Most expanded thyroid clonotypes above 0.001 recurred in blood.

The chain employs TRBV27 and TRBJ1-6; 7 bases agree with TRBD1. Sequenced material: blood. This receptor was obtained from a woman in her 30s with Graves' hyperthyroidism that later progressed to Graves' ophthalmopathy. The CDR3 loop reads CASRTGAPNSPLHF. The CDR3 DNA sequence: TGTGCCAGCAGAACAGGGGCCCCTAATTCACCCCTCCACTTT.